This T cell receptor (beta chain) was captured in a study of response to subunit inactivated influenza vaccine. Notes on the study in general: Researchers suggested that each seasonal influenza vaccination recruits few new T cells.

This clonotype has more than one count but fewer than ten. Its target is not known. TCRdb reprocessed the RT-PCR reads with MiXCR, giving one entry per CDR3 protein. This sample carries roughly 570,000 distinct CDR3 sequences, roughly 15% of them seen once, and the ten largest clones take 11%. V was cut by 2 bases and J by 4 bases, with 18 bases left in between. This CDR3 is 17 amino acids long. CDR1 and CDR2 from the germline V gene are SGHAT and FQNNGV. This receptor was identified in a man aged 50-60 years who received an inactivated influenza vaccine. The chain employs TRBV11-2 and TRBJ2-1; D not certain. Sequences were derived from PBMCs from blood, sampled about 13 days after vaccination. The CDR3 spells CASSLRAGVAFYNEQFF. CDR3 nucleotides: TGTGCCAGCAGCTTAAGAGCAGGCGTCGCTTTTTACAATGAGCAGTTCTTC.